The T cell receptor (beta chain) described here comes from a study of tumor T cells in aggressive B-cell lymphoma. Measured with immunoSEQ multiplex PCR; TCRdb has only the in-frame clones, and not every one. This repertoire shows about 11,000 clones, around 90% found once; its top ten account for about 3%. Germline values: CDR1 SQVTM, CDR2 ANQGSEA. The CDR3 consists of 15 residues. Trimming took off 7 bases at V and 0 bases at J, with 16 bases between the two ends. What was sequenced was tumor tissue. The chain uses TRBV29-1 and TRBJ1-3; weak D call: TRBD1 (5 bases). This clonotype was sampled from an adult with diffuse large B cell lymphoma. Here the CDR3 reads CSARGGTNSGNTIYF. The CDR3 DNA reads TGCAGCGCCCGGGGAGGGACCAACTCTGGAAACACCATATATTTT.